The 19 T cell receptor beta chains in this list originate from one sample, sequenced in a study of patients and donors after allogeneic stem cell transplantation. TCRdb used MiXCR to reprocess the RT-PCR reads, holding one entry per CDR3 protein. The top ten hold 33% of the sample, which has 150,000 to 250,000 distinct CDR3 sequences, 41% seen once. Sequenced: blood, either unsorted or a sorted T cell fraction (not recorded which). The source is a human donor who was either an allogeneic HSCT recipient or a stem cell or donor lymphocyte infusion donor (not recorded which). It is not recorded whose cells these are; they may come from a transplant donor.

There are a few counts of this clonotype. The CDR3 reads CASSRQEINEKLFF. As DNA, the CDR3 is TGTGCCAGCAGCAGACAAGAAATTAATGAAAAACTGTTTTTT. The V gene is TRBV6-5, the J gene TRBJ1-4; D gene unclear. Per the germline V gene, CDR1 is MNHEY and CDR2 is SVGAGI. The CDR3 is 14 residues long. Deletions cut 6 bases from V and 4 bases from J, with 12 bases between.

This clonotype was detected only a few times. In DNA, the CDR3 is TGTGCCAGCGGGACCGGGACAGGGACTTTTTCGGATGAAAAACTGTTTTTT. It encodes CASGTGTGTFSDEKLFF. The chain combines TRBV7-8 with TRBJ1-4, with 9 bases matching TRBD1. The CDR3 extends over 17 amino acids. Unmatched junction bases numbered 16, after V lost 8 bases and J lost 6 bases. Germline-derived CDR1 and CDR2 are SGHVS and FQNEAQ. The full variable domain, its missing parts supplied by reference TRBV7-8 and TRBJ1-4, is GAGVSQSPRYKVAKRGQDVALRCDPISGHVSLFWYQQALGQGPEFLTYFQNEAQLDKSGLPSDRFFAERPEGSVSTLKIQRTQQEDSAVYLCASGTGTGTFSDEKLFFGSGTQLSVL.

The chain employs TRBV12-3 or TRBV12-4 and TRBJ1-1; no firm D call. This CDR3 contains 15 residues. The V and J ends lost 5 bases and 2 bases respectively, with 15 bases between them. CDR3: CASSAPEQSNTEAFF. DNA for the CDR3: TGTGCCAGCAGTGCCCCGGAACAGAGTAACACTGAAGCTTTCTTT.

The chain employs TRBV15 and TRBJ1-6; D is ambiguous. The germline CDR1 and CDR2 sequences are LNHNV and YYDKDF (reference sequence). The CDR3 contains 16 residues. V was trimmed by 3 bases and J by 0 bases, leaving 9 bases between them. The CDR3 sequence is CATSSDTFSYNSPLHF. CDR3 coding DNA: TGTGCCACCAGCAGCGACACCTTCTCCTATAATTCACCCCTCCACTTT.

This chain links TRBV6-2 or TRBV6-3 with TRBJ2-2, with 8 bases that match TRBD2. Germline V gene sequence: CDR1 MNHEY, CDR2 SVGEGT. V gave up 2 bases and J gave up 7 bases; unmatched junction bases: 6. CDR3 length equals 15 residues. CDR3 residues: CASSYDGRAVGELFF. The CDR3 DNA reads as TGTGCCAGCAGTTACGACGGGAGGGCGGTCGGGGAGCTGTTTTTT.

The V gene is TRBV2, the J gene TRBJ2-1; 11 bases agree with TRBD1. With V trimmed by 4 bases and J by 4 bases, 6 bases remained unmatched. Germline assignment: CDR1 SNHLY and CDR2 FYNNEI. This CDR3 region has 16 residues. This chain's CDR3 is CASSGLRDRGYNEQFF. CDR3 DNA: TGTGCCAGCAGTGGCCTGAGGGACAGGGGGTACAATGAGCAGTTCTTC.

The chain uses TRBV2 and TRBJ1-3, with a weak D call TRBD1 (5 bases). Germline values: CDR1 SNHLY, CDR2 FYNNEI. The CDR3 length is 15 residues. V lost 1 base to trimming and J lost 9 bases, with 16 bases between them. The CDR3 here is CASSEVSRAGGTIYF. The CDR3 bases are TGTGCCAGCAGTGAAGTCTCCAGGGCCGGCGGCACCATATATTTT.

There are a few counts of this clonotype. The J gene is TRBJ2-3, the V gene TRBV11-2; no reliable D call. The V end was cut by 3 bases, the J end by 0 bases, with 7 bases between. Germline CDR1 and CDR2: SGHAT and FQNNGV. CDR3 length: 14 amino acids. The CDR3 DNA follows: TGTGCCAGCAGCTTTCCGGCCAGCACAGATACGCAGTATTTT. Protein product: CASSFPASTDTQYF.

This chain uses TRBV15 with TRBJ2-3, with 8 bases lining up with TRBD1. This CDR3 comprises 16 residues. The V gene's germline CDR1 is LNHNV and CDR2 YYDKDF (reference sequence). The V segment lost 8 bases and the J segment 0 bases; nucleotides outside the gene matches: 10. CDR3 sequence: CATAIMDRVSTDTQYF. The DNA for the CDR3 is TGTGCCACCGCGATTATGGACAGGGTGAGCACAGATACGCAGTATTTT.

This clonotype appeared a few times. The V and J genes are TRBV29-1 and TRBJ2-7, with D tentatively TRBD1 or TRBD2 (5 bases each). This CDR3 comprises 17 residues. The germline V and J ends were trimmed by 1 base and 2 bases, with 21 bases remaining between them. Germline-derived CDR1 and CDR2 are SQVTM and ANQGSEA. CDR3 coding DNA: TGCAGCGTTGAAGGTGGGGACGGGTCTCCTCAGACCTACGAGCAGTACTTC. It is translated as CSVEGGDGSPQTYEQYF.

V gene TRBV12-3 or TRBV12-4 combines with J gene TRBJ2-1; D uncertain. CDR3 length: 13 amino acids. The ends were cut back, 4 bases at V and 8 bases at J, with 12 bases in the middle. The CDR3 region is CASSSDARDEQFF. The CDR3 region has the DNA TGTGCCAGCAGTTCGGACGCCCGGGATGAGCAGTTCTTC.

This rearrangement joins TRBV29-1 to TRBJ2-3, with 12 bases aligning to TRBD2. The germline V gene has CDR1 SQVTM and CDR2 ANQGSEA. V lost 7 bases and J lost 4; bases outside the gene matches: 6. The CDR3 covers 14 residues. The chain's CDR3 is CSGLAGVTSDTQYF. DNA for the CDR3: TGCAGCGGACTAGCGGGAGTGACCTCAGATACGCAGTATTTT.

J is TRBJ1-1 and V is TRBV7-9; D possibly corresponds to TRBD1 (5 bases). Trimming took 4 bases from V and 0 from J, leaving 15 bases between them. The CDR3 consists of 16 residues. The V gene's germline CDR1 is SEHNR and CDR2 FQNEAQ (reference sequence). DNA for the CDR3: TGTGCCAGCAGCTCGGACACATTACTCATGAACACTGAAGCTTTCTTT. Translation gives CASSSDTLLMNTEAFF.

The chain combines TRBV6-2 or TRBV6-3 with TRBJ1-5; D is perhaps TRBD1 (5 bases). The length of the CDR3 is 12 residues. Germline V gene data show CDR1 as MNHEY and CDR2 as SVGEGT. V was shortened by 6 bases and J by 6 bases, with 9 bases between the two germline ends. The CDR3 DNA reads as TGTGCCAGCAGCGGGGACGCTCAGCCCCAGCATTTT. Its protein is CASSGDAQPQHF.

CDR3 in DNA: TGTGCCAGCAGTTTTGCCCCCACTCAGGGGGCCGGGGGCTACACCTTC. The encoded protein is CASSFAPTQGAGGYTF. V usage is TRBV28 and J usage is TRBJ1-2; 8 bases fit TRBD1. The trim removed 3 bases at V and 8 bases at J, leaving 14 bases unmatched. This CDR3 spans 16 amino acids. CDR1 is MDHEN, CDR2 SYDVKM, per germline.

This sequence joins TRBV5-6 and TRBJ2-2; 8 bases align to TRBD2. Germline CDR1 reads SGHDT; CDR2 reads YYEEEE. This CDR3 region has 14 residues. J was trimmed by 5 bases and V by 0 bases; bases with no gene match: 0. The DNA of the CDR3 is TGTGCCAGCAGCTTGGGACTAGCGACCGGGGAGCTGTTTTTT. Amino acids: CASSLGLATGELFF. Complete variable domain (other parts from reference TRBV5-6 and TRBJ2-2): DAGVTQSPTHLIKTRGQQVTLRCSPKSGHDTVSWYQQALGQGPQFIFQYYEEEERQRGNFPDRFSGHQFPNYSSELNVNALLLGDSALYLCASSLGLATGELFFGEGSRLTVL.

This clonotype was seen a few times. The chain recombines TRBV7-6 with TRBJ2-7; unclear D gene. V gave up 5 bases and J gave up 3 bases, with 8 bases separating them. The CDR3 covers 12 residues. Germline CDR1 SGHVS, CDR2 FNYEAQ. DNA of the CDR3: TGTGCCAGCAGCGGGCATGGCTACGAGCAGTACTTC. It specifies CASSGHGYEQYF. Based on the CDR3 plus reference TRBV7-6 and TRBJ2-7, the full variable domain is GAGVSQSPRYKVTKRGQDVALRCDPISGHVSLYWYRQALGQGPEFLTYFNYEAQQDKSGLPNDRFSAERPEGSISTLTIQRTEQRDSAMYRCASSGHGYEQYFGPGTRLTVT.

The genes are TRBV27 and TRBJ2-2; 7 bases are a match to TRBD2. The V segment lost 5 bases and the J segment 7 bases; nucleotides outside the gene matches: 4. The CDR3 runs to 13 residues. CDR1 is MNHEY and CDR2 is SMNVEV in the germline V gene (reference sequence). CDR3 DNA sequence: TGTGCCAGCAGTCTGGGAGGGCTCGGGGAGCTGTTTTTT. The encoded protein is CASSLGGLGELFF.

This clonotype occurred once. The CDR3 DNA reads as TGTGCCAGCAGCCCCGCGGGGACAGGGCGAAATGAGCAGTTCTTC. Protein sequence: CASSPAGTGRNEQFF. The rearrangement uses TRBV6-6 and TRBJ2-1; 9 nucleotides line up with TRBD1. CDR3 length equals 15 residues. The germline CDR1 and CDR2 sequences are MNHNY and SVGAGI (reference sequence). With V trimmed by 6 bases and J by 7 bases, 10 bases remained unmatched.